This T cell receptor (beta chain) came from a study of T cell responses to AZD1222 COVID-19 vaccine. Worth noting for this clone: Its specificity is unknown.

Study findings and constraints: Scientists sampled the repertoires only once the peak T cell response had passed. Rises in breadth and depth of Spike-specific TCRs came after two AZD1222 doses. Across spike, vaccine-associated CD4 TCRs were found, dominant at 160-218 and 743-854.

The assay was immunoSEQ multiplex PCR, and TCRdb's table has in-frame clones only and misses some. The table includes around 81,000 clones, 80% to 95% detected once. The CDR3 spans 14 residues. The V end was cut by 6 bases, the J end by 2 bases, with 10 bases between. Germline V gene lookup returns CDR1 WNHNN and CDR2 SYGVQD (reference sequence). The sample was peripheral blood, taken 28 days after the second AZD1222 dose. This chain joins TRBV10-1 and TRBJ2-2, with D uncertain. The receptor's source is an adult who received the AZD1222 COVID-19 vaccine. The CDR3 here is CASSPDTNTGELFF. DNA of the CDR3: TGCGCCAGCAGCCCCGACACCAACACCGGGGAGCTGTTTTTT.